This T cell receptor (beta chain) was captured in a study of tumor-infiltrating lymphocytes in oesophageal squamous cell carcinoma. The table lists this clonotype with many counts. MiXCR, applied by TCRdb to the PCR reads, yields one record per CDR3 protein. The sample holds 15,000 to 25,000 distinct CDR3 sequences, roughly two fifths seen once. Sequenced sample: esophageal tumor tissue. The receptor comes from a male donor with esophageal squamous cell carcinoma.

CDR3 DNA sequence: TGTGCCAGCAGTCTGACGGGGCGGGACACTGAAGCTTTCTTT. Protein: CASSLTGRDTEAFF. V gene TRBV12-3 or TRBV12-4 combines with J gene TRBJ1-1; possibly TRBD1 for D (5 bases). The CDR3 spans 14 residues. Trimming cost V 5 bases and J 3 bases, with 13 bases left between them.